One and the same sample provided the 23 T cell receptor beta chains below, sequenced in a study of spatial heterogeneity in lung cancer. Regarding time point: sample taken at primary tumor resection. Material for sequencing was whole RNA from tumor, nontumor lung or frozen PBMC, left unsorted. MiXCR was run by TCRdb on the 5' RACE reads, yielding one entry per CDR3 protein. The sample holds more than 35,000 distinct CDR3 sequences, around 5.2% seen once. This specimen was PBMCs, taken at surgery. The receptors shown here come from a female donor with early-stage non-small cell lung cancer.

This clonotype was detected ten times or more. The gene calls are TRBV7-9 and TRBJ2-3; TRBD2 matches 13 bases. Trimming at V came to 5 bases and at J to 2 bases, leaving 7 bases not matched to a gene. The CDR3 consists of 17 residues. CDR1 and CDR2 (germline): SEHNR, FQNEAQ (reference sequence). For the CDR3, the DNA is TGTGCCAGCAGCCGAGGGGGACTAGCGGGGTTCACAGATACGCAGTATTTT. Translated, it gives CASSRGGLAGFTDTQYF.

This clonotype was counted ten times or more. CDR3: CASSQVLASADTQYF. DNA for the CDR3: TGCGCCAGCAGCCAAGTTCTTGCCAGCGCCGATACGCAGTATTTT. This rearrangement joins TRBV4-1 to TRBJ2-3, with D unclear. V lost 1 base to trimming and J lost 6 bases, with 14 bases between them. The V gene's germline CDR1 is MGHRA and CDR2 YSYEKL. The CDR3 extends over 15 amino acids.

This clonotype was detected ten times or more. The chain is built from TRBV5-1 and TRBJ1-1, with unresolved D. Germline V gene sequence: CDR1 SGHRS, CDR2 YFSETQ. Trimming pared 1 base from V and 5 bases from J, leaving 9 bases between. CDR3 length: 13 amino acids. The chain's CDR3 is CASSLSSSTEAFF. CDR3 nucleotides: TGCGCCAGCAGCTTGTCCAGTTCAACTGAAGCTTTCTTT.

This clonotype was picked up many times. The chain uses TRBV18 and TRBJ2-5; D not resolved. Per germline, CDR1 KGHSH and CDR2 LQKENI. This CDR3 has 14 amino acids. The ends were cut back, 3 bases at V and 0 bases at J, with 8 bases in the middle. Here the CDR3 DNA reads TGTGCCAGCTCACCTGCGAGGAACCAAGAGACCCAGTACTTC. Translated: CASSPARNQETQYF.

This clonotype was picked up many times. The chain combines TRBV20-1 with TRBJ2-5; TRBD2 aligns across 7 bases. Germline V gene lookup returns CDR1 DFQATT and CDR2 SNEGSKA (reference sequence). Trimming cost V 5 bases and J 5 bases; bases outside gene matches: 11. CDR3 length equals 14 residues. In nucleotides, the CDR3 is TGCAGTGCTCCCACTCTAGGGCGGGGGGAGACCCAGTACTTC. Translation: CSAPTLGRGETQYF.

This clonotype was counted many times. V is TRBV20-1 and J is TRBJ2-3, with D unclear. CDR1 DFQATT and CDR2 SNEGSKA come from the germline V gene (reference sequence). Between the trimmed V and J ends, which lost 3 bases and 1 base, there was a span of 11 bases. CDR3 size: 14 residues. The CDR3 spells CSARNPGGTDTQYF. CDR3 in DNA: TGCAGTGCTAGGAATCCTGGCGGCACAGATACGCAGTATTTT.

The chain carries TRBV20-1 and TRBJ2-4; perhaps TRBD2 as D (5 bases). This CDR3 has 17 residues. Germline CDR1 reads DFQATT; CDR2 reads SNEGSKA (reference sequence). V dropped 6 bases and J dropped 1 base, with 22 bases sitting between them. The CDR3 sequence: CSAATHGPSGAKNIQYF. The CDR3 DNA follows: TGCAGTGCCGCGACCCACGGACCATCGGGGGCCAAAAACATTCAGTACTTC.

There are many counts of this clonotype. The rearrangement links TRBV5-1 to TRBJ2-1; D unresolved. This CDR3 has 15 amino acids. Germline V gene sequence: CDR1 SGHRS, CDR2 YFSETQ. Trimming stripped 5 bases from V and 0 bases from J, with 12 bases between. The CDR3 DNA is TGCGCCAGCAGATCCGATAGAAGCTCCTACAATGAGCAGTTCTTC. Amino acid sequence: CASRSDRSSYNEQFF.

This clonotype was detected ten times or more. The V and J genes are TRBV7-2 and TRBJ2-3; 9 bases are a match to TRBD2. V gave up 5 bases and J gave up 1 base; unmatched junction bases: 7. This CDR3 region has 16 residues. CDR1 and CDR2 from the germline V gene are SGHTA and FQGNSA. The CDR3 sequence: CASSIGTSRGTDTQYF. The CDR3 bases are TGTGCCAGCAGCATCGGGACTAGCAGAGGCACAGATACGCAGTATTTT. The full variable domain, in which reference TRBV7-2 and TRBJ2-3 provide the parts outside the CDR3, is GAGVSQSPSNKVTEKGKDVELRCDPISGHTALYWYRQSLGQGLEFLIYFQGNSAPDKSGLPSDRFSAERTGGSVSTLTIQRTQQEDSAVYLCASSIGTSRGTDTQYFGPGTRLTVL.

At least ten counts were recorded for this clonotype. The V and J genes are TRBV20-1 and TRBJ1-1; 7 nucleotides line up with TRBD1. CDR1 is DFQATT and CDR2 is SNEGSKA in the germline V gene (reference sequence). V lost 4 bases to trimming and J lost 4 bases; unmatched junction nucleotides: 6. This CDR3 is 13 amino acids long. CDR3 in DNA: TGCAGTGCTATTGGACAGGTGCTCACTGAAGCTTTCTTT. This gives the protein CSAIGQVLTEAFF.

J is TRBJ1-2 and V is TRBV6-6; TRBD1 matches at 7 bases. The junction had 9 bases not matched to a gene; V was cut back by 0 bases and J by 8 bases. The CDR3 spans 15 residues. Germline CDR1 is MNHNY and CDR2 is SVGAGI (reference sequence). CDR3 protein: CASSYSSGDSGGYTF. The CDR3 DNA follows: TGTGCCAGCAGTTACTCGTCCGGGGACAGCGGGGGCTACACCTTC.

This clonotype was found many times. This chain joins TRBV4-3 and TRBJ2-1, with TRBD2 matching 9 bases. CDR1 and CDR2 from the germline V gene are LGHNA and YSLEER. Unmatched junction bases numbered 11, after V lost 0 bases and J lost 5 bases. This CDR3 comprises 18 residues. CDR3 in DNA: TGCGCCAGCAGCCAAGATTCTGGCGGACTAGCGAGCGACAATGAGCAGTTCTTC. Translation gives CASSQDSGGLASDNEQFF.

This clonotype was picked up many times. This chain uses TRBV12-3 or TRBV12-4 with TRBJ1-5; TRBD1 matches at 7 bases. The CDR3 has 14 residues. V was pared by 7 bases and J by 0 bases, with 3 bases of the junction left unmatched. The CDR3 DNA is TGTGCCAGCATCAGGGGGAATAGCAATCAGCCCCAGCATTTT. This translates into CASIRGNSNQPQHF.

V gene TRBV5-1 combines with J gene TRBJ2-2, with TRBD1 matching over 9 bases. V trimming: 4 bases; J trimming: 3 bases; junction bases outside the gene matches: 7. The CDR3 is 16 amino acids. Germline CDR1 SGHRS, CDR2 YFSETQ. The CDR3 is CASSRTGGADTGELFF. CDR3 in DNA: TGCGCCAGCAGCCGAACAGGGGGCGCGGACACCGGGGAGCTGTTTTTT.

This clonotype was observed at least ten times. The gene calls are TRBV20-1 and TRBJ2-5; D not certain. The CDR3 consists of 13 residues. CDR1 DFQATT and CDR2 SNEGSKA come from the germline V gene (reference sequence). The V end was cut by 3 bases, the J end by 2 bases, with 10 bases between. The CDR3 DNA follows: TGCAGTGCTAGTGCAGCAGTTCAAGAGACCCAGTACTTC. Its protein product is CSASAAVQETQYF.

At least ten counts were recorded for this clonotype. The gene calls are TRBV9 and TRBJ1-1; TRBD1 agrees at 11 bases. Germline CDR1 is SGDLS and CDR2 is YYNGEE. With V trimmed by 0 bases and J by 4 bases, 2 bases remained unmatched. This CDR3 has 15 amino acids. CDR3 bases: TGTGCCAGCAGCGTAGAGGGACAGGGGGGCACTGAAGCTTTCTTT. The encoded protein is CASSVEGQGGTEAFF. The full variable domain, with the rest looked up from reference TRBV9 and TRBJ1-1, is DSGVTQTPKHLITATGQRVTLRCSPRSGDLSVYWYQQSLDQGLQFLIQYYNGEERAKGNILERFSAQQFPDLHSELNLSSLELGDSALYFCASSVEGQGGTEAFFGQGTRLTVV.

Ten or more counts support this clonotype. The genes are TRBV6-2 or TRBV6-3 and TRBJ2-5, with 8 bases fitting TRBD1. The CDR3 is 14 residues long. Germline V gene data show CDR1 as MNHEY and CDR2 as SVGEGT. Trimming cost V 6 bases and J 1 base; bases outside gene matches: 4. The CDR3 reads CASRPTGVQETQYF. The DNA of the CDR3 is TGTGCCAGCAGGCCGACAGGGGTCCAAGAGACCCAGTACTTC.

This clonotype was seen repeatedly, ten times or more. V gene TRBV2 combines with J gene TRBJ2-2; D remains ambiguous. Germline V lookup: CDR1 SNHLY, CDR2 FYNNEI. The CDR3 sequence is 13 residues long. V gave up 2 bases and J gave up 7 bases, with 8 bases separating them. CDR3 coding DNA: TGTGCCAGCAGTGAAAATCTTTACGGGGAGCTGTTTTTT. Encoded protein: CASSENLYGELFF.

This clonotype was counted only a few times. The rearrangement joins TRBV20-1 to TRBJ1-4; D uncertain. V was trimmed by 0 bases and J by 8 bases, leaving 10 bases between them. The CDR3 spans 13 residues. In germline, CDR1 is DFQATT, CDR2 SNEGSKA (reference sequence). The CDR3 region has the DNA TGCAGTGCTAGAGATCTCCAAACGGAAAAACTGTTTTTT. Protein product: CSARDLQTEKLFF.

This clonotype was recorded at least ten times. J is TRBJ2-7 and V is TRBV20-1, with D unclear. Germline CDR1 and CDR2: DFQATT and SNEGSKA (reference sequence). Trimming left V 6 bases short and J 4 bases short, with 13 bases between. This CDR3 region has 12 residues. CDR3 region: CSADVQLYEQYF. CDR3 nucleotides: TGCAGTGCCGACGTACAGCTATACGAGCAGTACTTC.

At least ten counts were recorded for this clonotype. The CDR3 DNA reads as TGTGCCAGCAGTGCCCCGACTAGCGGGGGTTTTTACGAGCAGTACTTC. Protein sequence: CASSAPTSGGFYEQYF. The V call is TRBV28, the J call TRBJ2-7, with 12 bases identical to TRBD2. Germline V lookup: CDR1 MDHEN, CDR2 SYDVKM. CDR3 length: 16 amino acids. Losses at the gene ends were 5 bases for V and 4 bases for J; bases not matched to a gene: 9.

There are a few counts of this clonotype. This chain uses TRBV18 with TRBJ2-1, with 7 positions matching TRBD1. This CDR3 contains 14 residues. The germline V gene has CDR1 KGHSH and CDR2 LQKENI. V lost 6 bases, J lost 7 bases, and 9 bases stayed unmatched. Here the CDR3 reads CASSPRTGQNEQFF. CDR3 nucleotide sequence: TGTGCCAGCTCCCCCCGGACAGGCCAAAATGAGCAGTTCTTC.

This clonotype was seen more than once but under ten times. The rearrangement uses TRBV28 and TRBJ2-7; D might be TRBD2 (6 bases). V dropped 9 bases and J dropped 3 bases, with 24 bases sitting between them. CDR3 length equals 16 residues. Per germline, CDR1 MDHEN and CDR2 SYDVKM. The CDR3 region is CASLSSAGTNYYEQYF. CDR3 nucleotide sequence: TGTGCCAGTTTATCTTCCGCGGGAACCAACTACTACGAGCAGTACTTC.